Detailed here is one TCR beta chain. Its antigen remains unknown. Sequenced by immunoSEQ multiplex PCR; TCRdb stores in-frame clones only, minus some. The sample yields a few million clones, just under 95% seen once. V lost 5 bases and J 0 bases, leaving 15 bases between the germline ends. Germline V gene sequence: CDR1 SGHAT, CDR2 FQNNGV. CDR3 length equals 16 residues. This specimen comes from a study of shared clonotypes between healthy human individuals. Study-wide results and caveats: Generally, naive subsets came out with larger estimated richness than memory subsets.

The chain couples TRBV11-2 to TRBJ2-3; D is perhaps TRBD2 (6 bases). This TCR was recovered from a man younger than 30 in good health. Some clones in this sample may be carry-over from other donors' samples. Sequencing was done on a sample of naive CD4+ T cells from PBMCs. The subset here: CD45RA+ positively selected. The CDR3 DNA reads TGTGCCAGCAGCCCCTCGGGACTGATTAGCACAGATACGCAGTATTTT. Translation gives CASSPSGLISTDTQYF.